Presented here are 18 T cell receptor beta chains from one specimen sequenced in a study of cytomegalovirus exposure and HLA in healthy donors. The PCR was carried out with 60 Vbeta primers and 13 Jbeta primers. Clones were sequenced by immunoSEQ multiplex PCR, and TCRdb holds only the in-frame ones, with some missing. Here the sample spans about 110,000 clones, over 65% being singletons. Material for sequencing was PBMCs. Receptors originate from a female donor in good health and CMV-seropositive.

The chain uses TRBV9 and TRBJ1-5; 8 positions agree with TRBD1. This CDR3 spans 14 amino acids. The germline V gene has CDR1 SGDLS and CDR2 YYNGEE. Trimming cost V 4 bases and J 5 bases; bases outside gene matches: 5. CDR3 in amino acids: CASSSGQAHQPQHF. The CDR3 DNA follows: TGTGCCAGCAGCTCGGGACAGGCGCATCAGCCCCAGCATTTT.

The V gene is TRBV27, the J gene TRBJ2-3, with D tentatively TRBD1 (6 bases). Germline V gives CDR1 MNHEY, CDR2 SMNVEV (reference sequence). The ends were cut back, 4 bases at V and 4 bases at J, with 18 bases in the middle. The CDR3 length is 16 residues. As DNA, the CDR3 is TGTGCCAGCAGTTCCCCTAGGGGGTCTAGCCCAGATACGCAGTATTTT. Encoded protein: CASSSPRGSSPDTQYF.

The table lists this clone with a count of one. The chain links TRBV4-1 to TRBJ2-7; D is possibly TRBD2 (5 bases). Germline values: CDR1 MGHRA, CDR2 YSYEKL. The CDR3 runs to 15 residues. Trimming took 0 bases from V and 2 from J, leaving 11 bases between them. The CDR3 sequence is CASSQDTGNPYEQYF. The CDR3 coding sequence is TGCGCCAGCAGCCAAGATACCGGGAATCCCTACGAGCAGTACTTC.

This clone was observed a few times. CDR3 residues: CASSLSGTRRKTQYF. DNA for the CDR3: TGTGCCAGCAGTTTGAGTGGAACGAGGAGGAAGACCCAGTACTTC. The genes are TRBV28 and TRBJ2-5, with D maybe TRBD2 (5 bases). Trimming took 3 bases from V and 6 from J, leaving 17 bases between them. This CDR3 spans 15 amino acids. Germline V gene data show CDR1 as MDHEN and CDR2 as SYDVKM.

The chain joins TRBV10-1 to TRBJ2-3; 14 bases are a match to TRBD2. With 6 bases clipped from V and 0 bases from J, the junction kept 23 bases outside the gene matches. The CDR3 contains 23 residues. Germline CDR1 reads WNHNN; CDR2 reads SYGVQD (reference sequence). The CDR3 protein is CASSPPVARGGLAGDPSTDTQYF. In DNA, the CDR3 is TGCGCCAGCAGCCCCCCTGTCGCCCGGGGGGGACTAGCGGGGGACCCTAGCACAGATACGCAGTATTTT.

The chain couples TRBV29-1 to TRBJ2-5; D remains unclear. The germline V and J ends were trimmed by 0 bases and 4 bases, with 6 bases remaining between them. The CDR3 sequence is 12 residues long. Per germline, CDR1 SQVTM and CDR2 ANQGSEA. The CDR3 DNA follows: TGCAGCGTTGAAGAGCAGCGAGAGACCCAGTACTTC. Residues: CSVEEQRETQYF.

In DNA form, the CDR3 reads TGTGCCACCAGCATAAGCGGGAGGGCCTTCGAGCAGTACTTC. Protein: CATSISGRAFEQYF. The V call is TRBV15, the J call TRBJ2-7; 10 bases map to TRBD2. Germline V gives CDR1 LNHNV, CDR2 YYDKDF (reference sequence). The CDR3 sequence is 14 residues long. V trimming: 4 bases; J trimming: 6 bases; junction bases outside the gene matches: 6.

This chain links TRBV18 with TRBJ1-1; TRBD1 matches at 10 bases. The CDR3 consists of 15 residues. Germline assignment: CDR1 KGHSH and CDR2 LQKENI. V gave up 5 bases and J gave up 5 bases; unmatched junction bases: 8. CDR3 residues: CASSTTGGGRTEAFF. CDR3 coding DNA: TGTGCCAGCTCAACGACAGGGGGCGGACGAACTGAAGCTTTCTTT.

Only a few counts were recorded for this clone. The rearrangement uses TRBV7-9 and TRBJ2-3; D perhaps matches TRBD2 (7 bases). This CDR3 has 16 amino acids. Per germline, CDR1 SEHNR and CDR2 FQNEAQ (reference sequence). Trimming removed 5 bases from V and 1 base from J, with 16 bases in between. The CDR3 DNA reads TGTGCCAGCAGCCGGTCGGGGGGCGGAGGCACAGATACGCAGTATTTT. It encodes CASSRSGGGGTDTQYF.

The V gene is TRBV5-1, the J gene TRBJ1-2, with 7 bases identical to TRBD1. J lost 8 bases, V lost 0 bases, and 10 bases had no gene match. CDR3 length equals 15 residues. From germline, CDR1 is SGHRS and CDR2 YFSETQ. The CDR3 nucleotides read TGCGCCAGCAGCTTGGTGGAGACAGGGATTACAGGCTACACCTTC. Its protein is CASSLVETGITGYTF. Complete variable domain (other parts from reference TRBV5-1 and TRBJ1-2): KAGVTQTPRYLIKTRGQQVTLSCSPISGHRSVSWYQQTPGQGLQFLFEYFSETQRNKGNFPGRFSGRQFSNSRSEMNVSTLELGDSALYLCASSLVETGITGYTFGSGTRLTVV.

CDR3 sequence: CASSLVENQPQHF. CDR3 sequence (DNA): TGTGCCAGCAGTTTAGTCGAGAATCAGCCCCAGCATTTT. This chain links TRBV27 with TRBJ1-5; D not certain. Germline lookup yields CDR1 MNHEY and CDR2 SMNVEV (reference sequence). V was clipped by 2 bases and J by 4 bases, with 6 bases between them. CDR3 length equals 13 residues.

This clone has just a few counts. The J gene is TRBJ2-7, the V gene TRBV12-5; TRBD2 might be the D (6 bases). Per the germline V gene, CDR1 is LGHNT and CDR2 is FRNRAP. V dropped 0 bases and J dropped 7 bases, with 10 bases sitting between them. CDR3 length equals 13 residues. Here the CDR3 reads CASGLVQGREQYF. The DNA for the CDR3 is TGTGCTAGTGGTTTGGTACAAGGGAGGGAGCAGTACTTC.

As concerns this clone: An end of the junction does not agree with germline; a read error may underlie this. This chain connects TRBV7-3 to TRBJ2-2, with TRBD1 matching over 9 bases. Germline assignment: CDR1 SGHTA and CDR2 FQGTGA. The CDR3 loop spans 17 amino acids. The CDR3 DNA sequence: TGTGCCAGCAGCCTAGACCGGGACAGGGCGAACACCGAGGAGCTGTTTTTT. Translated: CASSLDRDRANTEELFF.

The chain links TRBV6-1 to TRBJ1-1; weak D call: TRBD1 (6 bases). Germline CDR1 reads MNHNS; CDR2 reads SASEGT. V was shortened by 3 bases and J by 5 bases, with 16 bases between the two germline ends. The CDR3 has 15 residues. The CDR3 reads CASSESTGPGTEAFF. CDR3 sequence (DNA): TGTGCCAGCAGTGAGAGCACAGGGCCGGGGACTGAAGCTTTCTTT.

This sequence joins TRBV4-2 and TRBJ1-2, with D possibly being TRBD1 (6 bases). Per the germline V gene, CDR1 is LGHNA and CDR2 is YNFKEQ. V was shortened by 1 base and J by 4 bases, with 10 bases between the two germline ends. CDR3 length: 14 residues. CDR3 region: CASSQGTDLYGYTF. The CDR3 nucleotides read TGTGCCAGCAGCCAAGGGACAGACCTCTATGGCTACACCTTC.

This rearrangement joins TRBV10-3 to TRBJ2-5; 9 bases line up with TRBD2. V lost 3 bases, J lost 2 bases, and 10 bases stayed unmatched. The germline V gene encodes CDR1 ENHRY and CDR2 SYGVKD. The CDR3 spans 17 residues. The CDR3 loop reads CAISESMGGGGQETQYF. In DNA, the CDR3 is TGTGCCATCAGTGAATCTATGGGCGGGGGGGGACAAGAGACCCAGTACTTC.

This chain joins TRBV7-2 and TRBJ2-1; no clear D gene. Germline V gives CDR1 SGHTA, CDR2 FQGNSA. CDR3 length: 16 residues. The V end was cut by 2 bases, the J end by 8 bases, with 19 bases between. The chain's CDR3 is CASSLSTVPGMDEQFF. CDR3 coding DNA: TGTGCCAGCAGCTTATCAACAGTTCCCGGAATGGATGAGCAGTTCTTC. Based on the CDR3 plus reference TRBV7-2 and TRBJ2-1, the full variable domain is GAGVSQSPSNKVTEKGKDVELRCDPISGHTALYWYRQSLGQGLEFLIYFQGNSAPDKSGLPSDRFSAERTGGSVSTLTIQRTQQEDSAVYLCASSLSTVPGMDEQFFGPGTRLTVL.

The chain carries TRBV28 and TRBJ2-7; tentative D call: TRBD1 (6 bases). Trimming pared 3 bases from V and 6 bases from J, leaving 15 bases between. There are 14 residues in the CDR3. The germline CDR1 and CDR2 sequences are MDHEN and SYDVKM. CDR3 residues: CASSFRRGIREQYF. In DNA form, the CDR3 reads TGTGCCAGCAGTTTCCGCAGGGGAATACGCGAGCAGTACTTC.